This T cell receptor (beta chain) was profiled in a study of blood T cells in healthy people across ages. Every donor provided around 10 milliliters of peripheral blood. This clonotype occurred many times. The antigen remains unidentified. General study findings and limits: Age showed a roughly linear inverse relationship with TCR beta diversity per million T cells.

Combining a sample-barcoded 5' primer with a J-beta primer mix, a second PCR ran for roughly 7 to 12 cycles. From the 5' RACE reads, TCRdb called clonotypes with MiXCR, one entry per CDR3 protein. The sample consists of 600,000 or so distinct CDR3 sequences, around 31% of them appearing once. The clonotype originates from a woman older than 75 in good health. Sequenced: blood.

CDR3 sequence reads: CSATRLAKETQYF. The CDR3, as DNA: TGCAGTGCTACGCGACTAGCGAAAGAGACCCAGTACTTC. V and J are TRBV20-1 and TRBJ2-5; 8 nucleotides agree with TRBD2. The V gene's germline CDR1 is DFQATT and CDR2 SNEGSKA (reference sequence). The CDR3 loop spans 13 amino acids. The junction had 4 bases not matched to a gene; V was cut back by 4 bases and J by 3 bases.